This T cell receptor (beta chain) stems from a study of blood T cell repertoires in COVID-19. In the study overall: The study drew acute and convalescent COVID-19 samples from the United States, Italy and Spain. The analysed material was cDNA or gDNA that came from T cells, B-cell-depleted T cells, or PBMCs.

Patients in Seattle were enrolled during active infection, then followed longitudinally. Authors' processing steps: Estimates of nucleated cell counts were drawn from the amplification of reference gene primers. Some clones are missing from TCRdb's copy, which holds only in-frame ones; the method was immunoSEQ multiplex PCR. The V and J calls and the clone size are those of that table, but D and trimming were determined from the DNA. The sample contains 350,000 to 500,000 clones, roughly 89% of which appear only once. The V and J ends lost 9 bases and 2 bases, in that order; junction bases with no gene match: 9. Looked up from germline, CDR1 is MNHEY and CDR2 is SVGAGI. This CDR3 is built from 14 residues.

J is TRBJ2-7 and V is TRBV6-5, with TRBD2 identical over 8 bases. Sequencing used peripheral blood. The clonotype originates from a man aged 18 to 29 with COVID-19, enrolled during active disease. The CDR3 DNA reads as TGTGCCAGTTCACCGGGGGGGCCCCCCTACGAGCAGTACTTC. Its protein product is CASSPGGPPYEQYF.